The rows below give T cell receptor beta chains drawn from one sample of a study of cytomegalovirus exposure and HLA in healthy donors. Profiling relied on immunoSEQ multiplex PCR, and the TCRdb table lists in-frame clones only, not all of them. This sample has more than 140,000 clones; around 79% occur once, and the top ten carry around 6.2%. The specimen sequenced was PBMCs. The receptors originated from a man younger than 40 in good health and CMV-seropositive. CDR3s include the opening cysteine and the closing phenylalanine or tryptophan. D genes are given only for firm matches. Clone size, where shown, is once, few, many, or a class for clones that have expanded.

J gene: TRBJ1-5; V gene: TRBV28; D gene: -; clone size: -; CDR3 protein: CASSNGLSNQPQHF; CDR3 DNA: TGTGCCAGCAGTAACGGGTTGAGCAATCAGCCCCAGCATTTT
J gene: TRBJ2-6; V gene: TRBV2; D gene: -; clone size: -; CDR3 protein: CASSESWTVRTSGANVLTF; CDR3 DNA: TGTGCCAGCAGTGAATCTTGGACAGTCAGAACCTCTGGGGCCAACGTCCTGACTTTC
J gene: TRBJ2-7; V gene: TRBV7-6; D gene: -; clone size: -; CDR3 protein: CASSLGTNYEQYF; CDR3 DNA: TGTGCCAGCAGCTTAGGAACTAACTACGAGCAGTACTTC
J gene: TRBJ2-3; V gene: TRBV9; D gene: -; clone size: -; CDR3 protein: CASSVQGTDTQYF; CDR3 DNA: TGTGCCAGCAGCGTACAGGGGACAGATACGCAGTATTTT
J gene: TRBJ2-3; V gene: TRBV28; D gene: -; clone size: -; CDR3 protein: CASSLLQGIGTDTQYF; CDR3 DNA: TGTGCCAGCAGTTTACTACAGGGAATAGGCACAGATACGCAGTATTTT
J gene: TRBJ2-7; V gene: TRBV5-6; D gene: -; clone size: -; CDR3 protein: CASSLVTDKSSYEQYF; CDR3 DNA: TGTGCCAGCAGCTTGGTCACGGACAAGTCCTCCTACGAGCAGTACTTC
J gene: TRBJ2-3; V gene: TRBV6-5; D gene: -; clone size: -; CDR3 protein: CASSGPRRVDTQYF; CDR3 DNA: TGTGCCAGCTCGGGACCGCGGAGGGTAGATACGCAGTATTTT
J gene: TRBJ2-3; V gene: TRBV5-1; D gene: TRBD2; clone size: -; CDR3 protein: CASSLAASTDTQYF; CDR3 DNA: TGCGCCAGCAGCCTAGCGGCTAGCACAGATACGCAGTATTTT
J gene: TRBJ2-7; V gene: TRBV27; D gene: TRBD1; clone size: -; CDR3 protein: CASSQGTDYEQYF; CDR3 DNA: TGTGCCAGCAGCCAGGGGACAGACTACGAGCAGTACTTC
J gene: TRBJ2-7; V gene: TRBV6-6; D gene: TRBD1; clone size: -; CDR3 protein: CASSSKTGTGSHEQYF; CDR3 DNA: TGTGCCAGCAGTTCCAAAACCGGGACAGGGAGTCACGAGCAGTACTTC
J gene: TRBJ2-2; V gene: TRBV28; D gene: TRBD2; clone size: -; CDR3 protein: CASSPLWAGVNTGELFF; CDR3 DNA: TGTGCCAGCAGTCCTCTATGGGCGGGGGTAAACACCGGGGAGCTGTTTTTT
J gene: TRBJ1-2; V gene: TRBV5-1; D gene: -; clone size: -; CDR3 protein: CASTPDGEYNYGYTF; CDR3 DNA: TGCGCCAGCACCCCGGATGGAGAATATAACTATGGCTACACCTTC
J gene: TRBJ1-1; V gene: TRBV5-1; D gene: -; clone size: few; CDR3 protein: CASSLDGGTEAFF; CDR3 DNA: TGCGCCAGCAGCTTGGACGGCGGCACTGAAGCTTTCTTT
J gene: TRBJ2-5; V gene: TRBV28; D gene: TRBD1; clone size: -; CDR3 protein: CASKKTGLETQYF; CDR3 DNA: TGTGCCAGCAAAAAGACAGGGTTAGAGACCCAGTACTTC
J gene: TRBJ2-2; V gene: TRBV6-5; D gene: -; clone size: -; CDR3 protein: CASSYVAGTNTGELFF; CDR3 DNA: TGTGCCAGCAGTTACGTGGCAGGGACGAACACCGGGGAGCTGTTTTTT
J gene: TRBJ1-1; V gene: TRBV7-9; D gene: -; clone size: -; CDR3 protein: CASSQMQGGTEAFF; CDR3 DNA: TGTGCCAGCAGCCAAATGCAGGGAGGGACTGAAGCTTTCTTT
J gene: TRBJ2-1; V gene: TRBV7-8; D gene: TRBD2; clone size: -; CDR3 protein: CASSLSGTSGRGNEQFF; CDR3 DNA: TGTGCCAGCAGTCTATCCGGGACTAGCGGGAGGGGCAATGAGCAGTTCTTC
J gene: TRBJ2-7; V gene: TRBV7-2; D gene: TRBD2; clone size: -; CDR3 protein: CASSFSGSAQSYEQYF; CDR3 DNA: TGTGCCAGCAGCTTTAGCGGGTCGGCTCAAAGCTACGAGCAGTACTTC
J gene: TRBJ2-1; V gene: TRBV20-1; D gene: -; clone size: once; CDR3 protein: CSARDQVQFF; CDR3 DNA: TGCAGTGCTAGAGATCAGGTTCAGTTCTTC
J gene: TRBJ1-4; V gene: TRBV6-1; D gene: -; clone size: few; CDR3 protein: CASSELQGEKLFF; CDR3 DNA: TGTGCCAGCAGTGAATTACAGGGAGAAAAACTGTTTTTT
J gene: TRBJ2-5; V gene: TRBV5-4; D gene: -; clone size: -; CDR3 protein: CASSLQGQETQYF; CDR3 DNA: TGTGCCAGCAGCTTGCAGGGGCAAGAGACCCAGTACTTC
J gene: TRBJ2-2; V gene: TRBV14; D gene: -; clone size: -; CDR3 protein: CASSSLALANTGELFF; CDR3 DNA: TGTGCCAGCAGCTCGCTGGCGCTAGCTAACACCGGGGAGCTGTTTTTT
J gene: TRBJ2-7; V gene: TRBV6-6; D gene: TRBD1; clone size: -; CDR3 protein: CASSPYRGYEQYF; CDR3 DNA: TGTGCCAGCAGTCCGTACAGGGGTTACGAGCAGTACTTC
J gene: TRBJ1-4; V gene: TRBV6-6; D gene: -; clone size: -; CDR3 protein: CASTTVAEKLFF; CDR3 DNA: TGTGCCAGCACCACAGTAGCGGAAAAACTGTTTTTT
J gene: TRBJ1-5; V gene: TRBV27; D gene: TRBD1; clone size: -; CDR3 protein: CASRAGTGVGQPQHF; CDR3 DNA: TGTGCCAGCAGGGCCGGGACAGGGGTTGGACAGCCCCAGCATTTT